This T cell receptor beta chain was captured by sequencing in a study of T cell repertoires in cytomegalovirus infection. Whole-study context: HLA-B-restricted CMV epitopes that are well studied, plus recently identified HLA-C-restricted ones, were used by the study. CMV infection and matching HLA type were both indicated by public TCR beta signatures.

TCRdb re-called the reads with MiXCR, one entry per CDR3 protein. The sample shows fewer than 1,000,000 distinct CDR3 sequences, approximately 31% of them seen only once. Notes on the study in general: Clonotypes of TCR beta that were HLA-C-restricted and CMV-specific dominated the ex vivo response. Summed frequency of public TCR beta families distinguished CMV carriers with the relevant HLA.

CDR3 size: 14 residues. CDR1 is MGHRA, CDR2 YSYEKL, per germline. Trimming removed 0 bases from V and 1 base from J, with 6 bases in between. There are a few counts of this clonotype. The antigen is not known. The material was cultured CD8+ T cells from PBMCs, obtained from culture after CMV antigen stimulation. The clonotype was recovered from a human donor in good health (CMV status not recorded). Some clones in this sample may be carry-over from other donors' samples. The chain employs TRBV4-1 and TRBJ1-1, with D unresolved. The CDR3 sequence: CASSQEGKNTEAFF. CDR3 DNA: TGCGCCAGCAGCCAAGAAGGGAAGAACACTGAAGCTTTCTTT.